Listed below are T cell receptor beta chains from one sample, sequenced in a study of Graves' ophthalmopathy and Graves' hyperthyroidism. Each CDR3 protein is one row after TCRdb ran MiXCR on the multiplex PCR reads. Of almost 750,000 distinct CDR3 sequences listed, 40% are singletons. Sequencing was done on a sample of peripheral blood. These receptors came from an adult man with Graves' ophthalmopathy. The CDR3 runs from the conserved cysteine through the conserved F or W. The order of the fields is J gene, D gene, clone size, V gene, CDR3 DNA, CDR3 protein. D genes are given only for firm matches. Rows give clone size only sometimes, using once, few, many, or a class for an expanded clone.

TRBJ1-1 | TRBD1 | once | TRBV24-1 | TGTGCCACCAGTGATGGTACAGGGGGCAGAGCTGAAGCTTTCTTT | CATSDGTGGRAEAFF
TRBJ1-1 | - | - | TRBV10-3 | TGTGCCATCACCCCCGGGAGGGCGAACACTGAAGCTTTCTTT | CAITPGRANTEAFF
TRBJ1-2 | TRBD1 | - | TRBV25-1 | TGTGCCTCAAATAGGGGGCTAGGGTATGGCTACACCTTC | CASNRGLGYGYTF
TRBJ2-5 | TRBD2 | many | TRBV7-9 | TGTGCCAGCAGCTTAGCGATCGGACTAGCGGGGAGTGAGACCCAGTACTTC | CASSLAIGLAGSETQYF
TRBJ1-2 | - | - | TRBV15 | TGTGCCACCAGCAGAGGGACAGCCAACGACTATGGCTACACCTTC | CATSRGTANDYGYTF
TRBJ1-2 | - | - | TRBV20-1 | TGCAGTGCTAGCCTTACAGGGACCAGGGGCTACACCTTC | CSASLTGTRGYTF
TRBJ2-7 | TRBD2 | - | TRBV10-3 | TGTGCCATCAGTGAGTTCAGCGGGGGATACGAGCAGTACTTC | CAISEFSGGYEQYF
TRBJ1-2 | - | many | TRBV29-1 | TGCAGCGCCCTCGAGAGGGCGAAGGCTTATGGCTACACCTTC | CSALERAKAYGYTF
TRBJ2-7 | TRBD1 | - | TRBV29-1 | TGCAGCTCGAGGGACAGGGGACCCTACGAGCAGTACTTC | CSSRDRGPYEQYF
TRBJ2-7 | TRBD1 | - | TRBV6-2/TRBV6-3 | TGTGCCGTTACAACAGGGGCGGTCTACGAGCAGTACTTC | CAVTTGAVYEQYF
TRBJ2-5 | TRBD1 | - | TRBV4-1 | TGCGCCAGCAGCCAAGTCGGGACAGGGGGCTTAGAGACCCAGTACTTC | CASSQVGTGGLETQYF
TRBJ1-1 | - | - | TRBV20-1 | TGCAGTGCTAGAAGCTGGTCAGGAATGAACACTGAAGCTTTCTTT | CSARSWSGMNTEAFF
TRBJ1-5 | - | many | TRBV5-1 | TGCGCCAGCAGCCCGGGTGGGGATAGCGATCAGCCCCAGCATTTT | CASSPGGDSDQPQHF
TRBJ2-2 | TRBD2 | few | TRBV25-1 | TGTGCCAGCAGTGTCCTAGCGGGAGCCGGGGAGCTGTTTTTT | CASSVLAGAGELFF
TRBJ2-2 | TRBD2 | - | TRBV20-1 | TGCAGTGCTCGGGGACTAGCGGGGAGCGTAACCGGGGAGCTGTTTTTT | CSARGLAGSVTGELFF
TRBJ2-2 | TRBD1 | many | TRBV29-1 | TGCAGCGTTGTAGGCCTTTCAGGGGGCACCGGGGAGCTGTTTTTT | CSVVGLSGGTGELFF
TRBJ1-5 | - | - | TRBV11-2 | TGTGCCAGCAGGGTTTTTTCGTGGGACGGTCTTCGGTATCAGCCCCAGCATTTT | CASRVFSWDGLRYQPQHF
TRBJ1-3 | TRBD1 | - | TRBV7-6 | TGTGCCAGCAGCTTGGGACAGGGCTTTAACACCATATATTTT | CASSLGQGFNTIYF
TRBJ1-5 | TRBD1 | many | TRBV24-1 | TGTGCCAGCAGTTCGGACAGGGCCCAGCCCCAGCATTTT | CASSSDRAQPQHF
TRBJ1-5 | - | - | TRBV5-4 | TGTGCCAGCAGCCAAGACTCAGGGCCCGCTCAGCCCCAGCATTTT | CASSQDSGPAQPQHF
TRBJ1-1 | - | few | TRBV20-1 | TGCAGTGCTCAGGTACTGGGGTCGGTTGAAGCTTTCTTT | CSAQVLGSVEAFF
TRBJ1-5 | TRBD1 | - | TRBV7-2 | TGTGCCAGCAGCCCCGGGACAGGGGGCCTTCAGCCCCAGCATTTT | CASSPGTGGLQPQHF
TRBJ1-1 | - | many | TRBV7-9 | TGTGCCAGCAGCAAGGGACACACTGAAGCTTTCTTT | CASSKGHTEAFF
TRBJ2-5 | TRBD1 | - | TRBV5-1 | TGCGCCAGCAGCTTGGGGGACAGACCCCAAGAGACCCAGTACTTC | CASSLGDRPQETQYF
TRBJ1-6 | - | few | TRBV12-3/TRBV12-4 | TGTGCCAGCACGGAGGGGTCCTCCTATAATTCACCCCTCCACTTT | CASTEGSSYNSPLHF
TRBJ2-5 | TRBD1 | many | TRBV29-1 | TGCAGCGTTGGCTCGGAAGGGGGCAGGTGGGAGACCCAGTACTTC | CSVGSEGGRWETQYF
TRBJ1-1 | - | - | TRBV5-4 | TGTGCCAGCAGGACCGCACGTGGGGTGGACACTGAAGCTTTCTTT | CASRTARGVDTEAFF